The rows below give T cell receptor beta chains drawn from one sample of a study of control samples from healthy donors and cancer patients. This table comes from immunoSEQ multiplex PCR, and its TCRdb copy is limited to in-frame clones, with some not included. The sample yields tens of thousands of clones, over 85% seen once. The specimen sequenced was PBMCs. Source of these receptors: a man aged 25 to 40 with colorectal cancer. CDR3s include the opening cysteine and the closing phenylalanine or tryptophan. The order of the fields is CDR3 protein, CDR3 DNA, clone size, J gene, D gene, V gene. D genes are given only for firm matches. Not every row has a clone size; where given, it reads once, few, many or a size class.

CASSEVGGRPSNQPQHF,TGTGCCAGCAGTGAGGTCGGTGGGAGACCTAGCAATCAGCCCCAGCATTTT,once,TRBJ1-5,-,TRBV2
CASSLTELTGELFF,TGCGCCAGCAGCTTAACAGAACTAACCGGGGAGCTGTTTTTT,once,TRBJ2-2,-,TRBV5-1
CASSQDPGTSGVFSTDTQYF,TGTGCCAGCAGCCAAGATCCCGGGACTAGCGGGGTTTTTAGCACAGATACGCAGTATTTT,-,TRBJ2-3,TRBD2,TRBV4-2
CASSPGGGRSPEKLFF,TGTGCCAGCAGTCCCGGGGGAGGCAGGTCACCGGAAAAACTGTTTTTT,-,TRBJ1-4,-,TRBV2
CASSPAGGKNEQFF,TGTGCCAGCAGCCCAGCGGGGGGCAAGAATGAGCAGTTCTTC,-,TRBJ2-1,TRBD2,TRBV7-2
CATRLLLGPSYNEQFF,TGTGCCACGCGACTCCTCCTGGGACCTTCATACAATGAGCAGTTCTTC,-,TRBJ2-1,-,TRBV2
CASSYYGQGEDQPQHF,TGTGCCAGCAGTTACTACGGACAGGGGGAGGATCAGCCCCAGCATTTT,-,TRBJ1-5,TRBD1,TRBV6-2/TRBV6-3
CASSSSLQGPNEKLFF,TGTGCCAGCAGTTCCTCCTTACAGGGTCCTAATGAAAAACTGTTTTTT,-,TRBJ1-4,-,TRBV6-5
CASRRTGEDEKLFF,TGTGCCAGCAGAAGGACAGGGGAGGATGAAAAACTGTTTTTT,-,TRBJ1-4,TRBD1,TRBV6-6
CASSQFLGGVEEQFF,TGTGCCAGCAGCCAATTCCTGGGGGGGGTGGAGGAGCAGTTCTTC,-,TRBJ2-1,TRBD2,TRBV4-2
CASSPRSGLAGKTDTQYF,TGTGCCAGCAGCCCGCGTTCAGGACTAGCGGGCAAAACAGATACGCAGTATTTT,-,TRBJ2-3,TRBD2,TRBV3-1/TRBV3-2
CASSPIGYYSGNTIYF,TGTGCCAGCAGCCCTATTGGGTACTACTCTGGAAACACCATATATTTT,-,TRBJ1-3,-,TRBV7-9
CASSAAVGNTIYF,TGTGCCAGCTCCGCCGCGGTCGGGAACACCATATATTTT,-,TRBJ1-3,-,TRBV7-7
CASRSAPATNEKLFF,TGTGCCAGCCGATCGGCACCAGCAACTAATGAAAAACTGTTTTTT,-,TRBJ1-4,-,TRBV6-5
CSVGPHGDTEAFF,TGCAGCGTGGGCCCCCACGGGGACACTGAAGCTTTCTTT,once,TRBJ1-1,-,TRBV29-1
CASSLQATSTGLETQYF,TGTGCCAGCAGCCTCCAAGCCACTAGCACAGGGCTGGAGACCCAGTACTTC,-,TRBJ2-5,-,TRBV7-2
CASSLEIKTGGGYTF,TGCGCCAGCAGCTTGGAAATTAAGACAGGGGGAGGCTACACCTTC,-,TRBJ1-2,TRBD1,TRBV5-1
CASSFGTGSDSPLHF,TGTGCCAGCAGCTTCGGAACAGGGAGTGATTCACCCCTCCACTTT,-,TRBJ1-6,-,TRBV5-6
CASSRAQKGHYGYTF,TGTGCCAGTAGCCGTGCTCAGAAGGGGCACTATGGCTACACCTTC,-,TRBJ1-2,-,TRBV19
CASSPGPGHIGNQPQHF,TGTGCCAGCAGTCCGGGGCCCGGGCACATTGGCAATCAGCCCCAGCATTTT,-,TRBJ1-5,-,TRBV6-2/TRBV6-3
CASSLGPPGAPLHF,TGTGCCAGCAGCTTGGGTCCTCCAGGAGCACCCCTCCACTTT,once,TRBJ1-6,-,TRBV7-2
CSAGVGAGYTF,TGCAGTGCTGGTGTGGGGGCTGGCTACACCTTC,-,TRBJ1-2,-,TRBV20-1
CASSWQGAYEQYF,TGTGCCAGTAGTTGGCAGGGGGCCTACGAGCAGTACTTC,-,TRBJ2-7,TRBD1,TRBV19
CASSYSQGNQDTQYF,TGTGCCAGCAGTTACAGCCAAGGGAATCAAGATACGCAGTATTTT,-,TRBJ2-3,-,TRBV6-5
CASNPDRGYDGYTF,TGTGCCAGCAACCCGGACAGGGGATATGATGGCTACACCTTC,-,TRBJ1-2,TRBD1,TRBV2
CASSSQRSEQFF,TGTGCCAGCAGCTCCCAGCGGTCTGAGCAGTTCTTC,-,TRBJ2-1,-,TRBV12-3/TRBV12-4
CASSDDRGRSYTF,TGTGCCAGTAGTGATGACAGGGGGCGAAGCTACACCTTC,-,TRBJ1-2,TRBD1,TRBV19
CASSQSSGRGVREQYF,TGTGCCAGCAGCCAATCCTCTGGGAGGGGGGTAAGGGAGCAGTACTTC,few,TRBJ2-7,-,TRBV4-2
CASSQGDFTSGELFF,TGTGCCAGCAGCCAAGGGGATTTTACCTCCGGGGAGCTGTTTTTT,-,TRBJ2-2,-,TRBV6-4
CASSVDTSFEYNEQFF,TGTGCCAGCAGCGTTGACACGAGTTTCGAGTACAATGAGCAGTTCTTC,-,TRBJ2-1,-,TRBV9
CASSVEFRGSDTGELFF,TGTGCCAGCAGCGTAGAATTTAGGGGTTCGGACACCGGGGAGCTGTTTTTT,-,TRBJ2-2,-,TRBV9
CASSAHGTGAEAFF,TGTGCCAGCAGCGCCCACGGGACAGGGGCTGAAGCTTTCTTT,-,TRBJ1-1,TRBD1,TRBV9
CASSLLDEQYF,TGTGCCAGCAGCTTACTAGACGAGCAGTACTTC,-,TRBJ2-7,-,TRBV6-2/TRBV6-3
CASSFSMEEPQHF,TGTGCCAGCAGCTTCTCGATGGAGGAGCCCCAGCATTTT,-,TRBJ1-5,-,TRBV7-9
CASSFSEIQPQHF,TGTGCCAGCAGTTTTTCCGAAATCCAGCCCCAGCATTTT,-,TRBJ1-5,-,TRBV12-3/TRBV12-4
CASSPSNQPQHF,TGTGCCAGCAGCCCATCCAATCAGCCCCAGCATTTT,-,TRBJ1-5,-,TRBV7-9
CASSLGAGREPQHF,TGTGCCAGCAGCTTAGGCGCAGGGAGGGAGCCCCAGCATTTT,-,TRBJ1-5,-,TRBV13
CASSGATANQETQYF,TGTGCCAGCAGTGGGGCGACTGCCAACCAAGAGACCCAGTACTTC,-,TRBJ2-5,-,TRBV2
CASSIWASGSTDTQYF,TGTGCCAGTAGTATTTGGGCTAGCGGGAGCACAGATACGCAGTATTTT,-,TRBJ2-3,TRBD2,TRBV19
CASSMATGRNTEAFF,TGTGCCAGTAGTATGGCCACGGGGCGGAACACTGAAGCTTTCTTT,-,TRBJ1-1,-,TRBV19
CASSVAQGVNYGYTF,TGCGCCAGCAGTGTGGCGCAGGGGGTTAACTATGGCTACACCTTC,once,TRBJ1-2,TRBD1,TRBV10-2
CASSTDIRNTEAFF,TGTGCCAGCAGCACGGACATTAGGAACACTGAAGCTTTCTTT,few,TRBJ1-1,-,TRBV7-6
CAISESPRDLAGGTDTQYF,TGTGCCATCAGTGAGTCCCCGAGGGACTTAGCGGGGGGCACAGATACGCAGTATTTT,-,TRBJ2-3,TRBD2,TRBV10-3
CASSFRGVAGFSYNEQFF,TGTGCCAGCAGTTTCCGCGGGGTAGCGGGGTTCTCCTACAATGAGCAGTTCTTC,-,TRBJ2-1,TRBD2,TRBV27
CASSPWTSGHNEQFF,TGTGCCAGCAGTCCATGGACTAGCGGCCACAATGAGCAGTTCTTC,-,TRBJ2-1,TRBD2,TRBV6-2/TRBV6-3
CASRGTGGGEAFF,TGTGCCAGCAGGGGCACAGGGGGCGGTGAAGCTTTCTTT,once,TRBJ1-1,TRBD1,TRBV7-9